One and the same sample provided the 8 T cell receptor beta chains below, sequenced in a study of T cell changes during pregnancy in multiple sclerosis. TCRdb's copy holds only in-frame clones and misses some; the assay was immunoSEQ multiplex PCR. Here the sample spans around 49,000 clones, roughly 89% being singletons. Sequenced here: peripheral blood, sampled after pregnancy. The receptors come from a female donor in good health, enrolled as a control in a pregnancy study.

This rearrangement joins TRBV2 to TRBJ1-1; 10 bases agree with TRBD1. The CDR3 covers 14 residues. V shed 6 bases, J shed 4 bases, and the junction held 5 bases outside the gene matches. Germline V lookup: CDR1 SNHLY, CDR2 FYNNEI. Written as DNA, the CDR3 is TGTGCCAGCAGCCGGACAGGGGGGAGCACTGAAGCTTTCTTT. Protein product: CASSRTGGSTEAFF.

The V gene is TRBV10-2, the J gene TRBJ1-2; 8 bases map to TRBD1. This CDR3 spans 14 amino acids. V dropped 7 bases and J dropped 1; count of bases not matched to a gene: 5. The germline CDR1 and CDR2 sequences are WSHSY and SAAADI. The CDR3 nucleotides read TGCGCCAGCAACGAACAGGGGGTTAACTATGGCTACACCTTC. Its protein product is CASNEQGVNYGYTF.

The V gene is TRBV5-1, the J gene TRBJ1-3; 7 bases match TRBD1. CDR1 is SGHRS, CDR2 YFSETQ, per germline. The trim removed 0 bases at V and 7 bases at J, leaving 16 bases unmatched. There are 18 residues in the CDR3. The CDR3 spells CASSLAVTGDIGRNTIYF. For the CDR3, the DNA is TGCGCCAGCAGCTTGGCCGTTACAGGGGACATTGGACGGAACACCATATATTTT.

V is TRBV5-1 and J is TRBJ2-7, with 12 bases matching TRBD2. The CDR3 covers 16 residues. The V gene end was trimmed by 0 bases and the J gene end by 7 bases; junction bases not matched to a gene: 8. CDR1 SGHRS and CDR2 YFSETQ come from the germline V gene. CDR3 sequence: CASSLGASGRAGEQYF. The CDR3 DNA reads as TGCGCCAGCAGCTTGGGGGCTAGCGGGAGGGCCGGGGAGCAGTACTTC.

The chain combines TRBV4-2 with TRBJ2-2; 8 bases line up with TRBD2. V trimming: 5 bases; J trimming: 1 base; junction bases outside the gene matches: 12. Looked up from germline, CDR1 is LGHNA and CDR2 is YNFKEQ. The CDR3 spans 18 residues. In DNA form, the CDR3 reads TGTGCCAGCAGCAGGAGTCGGGGGGGCCTGGTGAACACCGGGGAGCTGTTTTTT. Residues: CASSRSRGGLVNTGELFF.

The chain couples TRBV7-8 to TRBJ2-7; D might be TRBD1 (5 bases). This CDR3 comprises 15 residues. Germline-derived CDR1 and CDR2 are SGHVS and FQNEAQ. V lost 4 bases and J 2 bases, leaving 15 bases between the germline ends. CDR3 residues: CASSYAQGRPYEQYF. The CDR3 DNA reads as TGTGCCAGCAGCTACGCCCAGGGTCGCCCCTACGAGCAGTACTTC.

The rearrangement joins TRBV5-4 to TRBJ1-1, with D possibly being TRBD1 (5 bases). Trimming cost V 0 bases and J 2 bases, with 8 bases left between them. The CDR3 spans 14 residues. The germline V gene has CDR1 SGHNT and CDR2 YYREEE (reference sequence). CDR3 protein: CASSLDRINTEAFF. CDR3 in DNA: TGTGCCAGCAGCTTGGACAGGATTAACACTGAAGCTTTCTTT.

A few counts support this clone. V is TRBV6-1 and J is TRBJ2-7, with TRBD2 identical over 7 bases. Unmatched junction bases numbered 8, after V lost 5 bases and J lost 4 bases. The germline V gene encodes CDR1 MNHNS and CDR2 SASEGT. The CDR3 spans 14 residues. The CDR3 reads CASSHREGLYEQYF. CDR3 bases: TGTGCCAGCAGTCATAGGGAGGGGCTATACGAGCAGTACTTC.